This T cell receptor (beta chain) was sequenced for a study of blood T cell repertoires in COVID-19. Study context: T cells, B-cell-depleted T cells, or PBMCs provided the cDNA or gDNA that served as material.

Method: immunoSEQ multiplex PCR; TCRdb's copy keeps in-frame clones and lacks some. The profile shows over 60,000 clones, approximately 89% of them singletons. CDR3 length: 16 residues. Germline V gives CDR1 MGHDK, CDR2 SYGVNS. Trimming took 5 bases from V and 6 from J; bases not matched to a gene: 15. Sequencing was performed on peripheral blood. The chain has TRBV25-1 and TRBJ2-7; TRBD1 matches at 8 bases. The clonotype was recovered from a woman aged 55-69 years with acute or convalescent COVID-19. CDR3 sequence reads: CASSSPRGQGAGEQYF. In DNA form, the CDR3 reads TGTGCCAGCAGTTCCCCCCGAGGGCAGGGGGCGGGCGAGCAGTACTTC.